Below, 18 T cell receptor beta chains from the same sample are listed, as sequenced in a study of PD-1 blockade in mismatch repair-deficient tumors. Libraries were prepared by immunoSEQ multiplex PCR; TCRdb keeps only in-frame clonotypes and omits some of them. The sample shows approximately 38,000 clones, 79% of them seen only once. The sample was peripheral blood, taken 4 weeks after starting pembrolizumab. These receptors all stem from an adult with mismatch repair-deficient cancer.

The chain couples TRBV10-3 to TRBJ1-3; no clear D gene. The CDR3 sequence is 16 residues long. V gave up 10 bases and J gave up 2 bases, with 21 bases separating them. The germline gives CDR1 ENHRY, CDR2 SYGVKD. CDR3 sequence: CASQSQEGFAGNTIYF. The CDR3 DNA reads TGTGCCAGCCAGAGCCAGGAGGGATTCGCTGGAAACACCATATATTTT.

This clone appeared a few times. In DNA form, the CDR3 reads TGTGCCAGCAGTGACTCGACAGGGGGCGCAGATACGCAGTATTTT. This translates into CASSDSTGGADTQYF. The gene calls are TRBV6-4 and TRBJ2-3; 10 bases fit TRBD1. CDR1 MRHNA and CDR2 SNTAGT come from the germline V gene. With 0 bases clipped from V and 4 bases from J, the junction kept 1 base outside the gene matches. This CDR3 has 15 residues.

The genes are TRBV5-6 and TRBJ2-7; TRBD2 aligns across 7 bases. CDR1 is SGHDT and CDR2 is YYEEEE in the germline V gene. There are 15 residues in the CDR3. Unmatched junction bases numbered 4, after V lost 1 base and J lost 0 bases. CDR3 nucleotide sequence: TGTGCCAGCAGCTTGACCTGGACTAGCTCCTACGAGCAGTACTTC. It translates to CASSLTWTSSYEQYF.

This chain links TRBV27 with TRBJ2-2; D gene ambiguous. Trimming pared 0 bases from V and 9 bases from J, leaving 8 bases between. From germline, CDR1 is MNHEY and CDR2 SMNVEV (reference sequence). The CDR3 covers 13 residues. The chain's CDR3 is CASSLSVSRELFF. The CDR3, as DNA: TGTGCCAGCAGTTTATCAGTAAGCCGGGAGCTGTTTTTT.

There are a few counts of this clone. An end of the junction differs from the germline gene, which may be a read error. V usage is TRBV4-2 and J usage is TRBJ2-7; 8 nucleotides align to TRBD1. The germline gives CDR1 LGHNA, CDR2 YNFKEQ. This CDR3 has 15 residues. CDR3 bases: TGTGCCAGCAGCGCCCGGGACAGGAGCTCCTCCGAGCAGTACTTC. It yields the protein CASSARDRSSSEQYF.

This clone has just a few counts. The rearrangement links TRBV28 to TRBJ2-3; no reliable D call. CDR1 and CDR2 from the germline V gene are MDHEN and SYDVKM. The CDR3 runs to 16 residues. V lost 6 bases and J 3 bases, leaving 19 bases between the germline ends. CDR3 coding DNA: TGTGCCAGCAGCTACCTGAGCATGCTGGGGACAGATACGCAGTATTTT. Amino acids: CASSYLSMLGTDTQYF.

The CDR3 sequence: CASSFDRTDTQYF. The CDR3 region has the DNA TGTGCCAGCAGCTTCGACCGCACAGATACGCAGTATTTT. This chain links TRBV11-2 with TRBJ2-3; D is uncertain. Per the germline V gene, CDR1 is SGHAT and CDR2 is FQNNGV. The CDR3 consists of 13 residues. The V and J ends lost 3 bases and 1 base respectively, with 5 bases between them. The full variable domain, in which reference TRBV11-2 and TRBJ2-3 provide the parts outside the CDR3, is EAGVAQSPRYKIIEKRQSVAFWCNPISGHATLYWYQQILGQGPKLLIQFQNNGVVDDSQLPKDRFSAERLKGVDSTLKIQPAKLEDSAVYLCASSFDRTDTQYFGPGTRLTVL.

Only a few counts were recorded for this clone. The rearrangement links TRBV11-2 to TRBJ2-3, with 8 positions matching TRBD2. Germline loops: CDR1 SGHAT, CDR2 FQNNGV. This CDR3 contains 14 residues. Trimming cost V 4 bases and J 2 bases; bases outside gene matches: 2. The CDR3 DNA reads as TGTGCCAGCAGCTATAGCGGGAACACAGATACGCAGTATTTT. This codes for CASSYSGNTDTQYF.

The chain is built from TRBV7-9 and TRBJ2-7; 7 bases agree with TRBD2. Per the germline V gene, CDR1 is SEHNR and CDR2 is FQNEAQ (reference sequence). This CDR3 has 15 residues. Trimming took 7 bases from V and 7 from J; bases not matched to a gene: 16. In DNA, the CDR3 is TGTGCCAGCACCCGATCCGGGACTAATTTGTTGGAGCAGTACTTC. Protein product: CASTRSGTNLLEQYF.

This rearrangement joins TRBV5-1 to TRBJ2-6; no clear D. The CDR3 contains 16 residues. Trimming removed 0 bases from V and 0 bases from J, with 7 bases in between. CDR1 SGHRS and CDR2 YFSETQ come from the germline V gene. Here the CDR3 reads CASSLEVGSGANVLTF. CDR3 DNA sequence: TGCGCCAGCAGCTTGGAAGTGGGCTCTGGGGCCAACGTCCTGACTTTC.

The V call is TRBV5-1, the J call TRBJ2-3; D gene unclear. Germline loops: CDR1 SGHRS, CDR2 YFSETQ. V was cut by 0 bases and J by 0 bases, with 5 bases left in between. The CDR3 length is 14 residues. The CDR3 protein is CASSLVRSTDTQYF. DNA of the CDR3: TGCGCCAGCAGCTTGGTTCGGAGCACAGATACGCAGTATTTT.

This clone was seen a single time. The V gene is TRBV4-3, the J gene TRBJ2-7; 11 bases line up with TRBD2. This CDR3 comprises 17 residues. Germline lookup yields CDR1 LGHNA and CDR2 YSLEER. Trimming removed 0 bases from V and 4 bases from J; junction bases left unmatched: 8. CDR3 protein: CASSQEWLTSGSYEQYF. CDR3 bases: TGCGCCAGCAGCCAAGAGTGGCTCACTAGCGGGAGTTACGAGCAGTACTTC.

This clone was seen a single time. J is TRBJ1-2 and V is TRBV7-9; TRBD1 is a possible D gene (6 bases). V lost 2 bases and J lost 4, with 23 bases in between. The CDR3 totals 18 residues. From germline, CDR1 is SEHNR and CDR2 FQNEAQ (reference sequence). CDR3 amino acids: CASSLPRTTGFAGYGYTF. The CDR3 DNA follows: TGTGCCAGCAGCTTACCCCGAACGACAGGTTTCGCTGGCTATGGCTACACCTTC.

The chain combines TRBV11-2 with TRBJ2-3; TRBD1 matches 8 bases. V lost 5 bases to trimming and J lost 6 bases; unmatched junction nucleotides: 7. The CDR3 runs 14 residues. Per germline, CDR1 SGHAT and CDR2 FQNNGV. The CDR3 spells CASSGRQGLDTQYF. In nucleotides, the CDR3 is TGTGCCAGCAGCGGCCGACAGGGGTTGGATACGCAGTATTTT.

The gene calls are TRBV19 and TRBJ1-5; D may be TRBD1 (6 bases). This CDR3 has 17 amino acids. The V gene lost 3 bases and the J gene lost 0 bases, with 15 bases spanning the gap. Germline CDR1 and CDR2: LNHDA and SQIVND (reference sequence). CDR3 coding DNA: TGTGCCAGTAGTATGATATCGGGGGGCAATAGCAATCAGCCCCAGCATTTT. Residues: CASSMISGGNSNQPQHF.

In nucleotides, the CDR3 is TGTGCCAGCAGTTTAGGGACAGGGCACACAGATACGCAGTATTTT. Translating it yields CASSLGTGHTDTQYF. The rearrangement uses TRBV28 and TRBJ2-3; 9 nucleotides agree with TRBD1. This CDR3 has 15 amino acids. V gave up 2 bases and J gave up 2 bases; unmatched junction bases: 2. Germline assignment: CDR1 MDHEN and CDR2 SYDVKM.

In its sample, this clone was seen a few times. The gene calls are TRBV5-6 and TRBJ2-2; the D is unclear. The germline V and J ends were trimmed by 0 bases and 4 bases, with 10 bases remaining between them. Germline V gene sequence: CDR1 SGHDT, CDR2 YYEEEE. The CDR3 is made up of 15 amino acids. This CDR3 is CASSLELRITGELFF. The DNA for the CDR3 is TGTGCCAGCAGCTTGGAACTACGAATCACCGGGGAGCTGTTTTTT.

This clone was counted between two and nine times. The V and J genes are TRBV6-6 and TRBJ1-2; TRBD1 matches 8 bases. J gave up 6 bases and V 0 bases, and 3 bases lay outside the gene matches. This CDR3 comprises 14 residues. CDR1 is MNHNY, CDR2 SVGAGI, per germline (reference sequence). CDR3 coding DNA: TGTGCCAGCAGTTACTCAGCAGGGGGCAATGGCTACACCTTC. It is translated as CASSYSAGGNGYTF.